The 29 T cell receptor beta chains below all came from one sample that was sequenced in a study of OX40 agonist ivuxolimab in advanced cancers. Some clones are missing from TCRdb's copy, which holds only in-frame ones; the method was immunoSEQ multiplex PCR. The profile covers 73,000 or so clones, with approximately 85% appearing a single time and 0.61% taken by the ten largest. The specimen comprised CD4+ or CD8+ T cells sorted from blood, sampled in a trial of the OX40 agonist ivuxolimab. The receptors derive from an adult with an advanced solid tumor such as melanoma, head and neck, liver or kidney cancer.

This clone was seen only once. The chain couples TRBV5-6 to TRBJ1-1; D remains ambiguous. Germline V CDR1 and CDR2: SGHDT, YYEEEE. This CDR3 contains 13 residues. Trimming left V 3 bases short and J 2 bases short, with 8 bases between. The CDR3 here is CASSSDINTEAFF. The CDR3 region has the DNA TGTGCCAGCAGCTCCGACATAAACACTGAAGCTTTCTTT.

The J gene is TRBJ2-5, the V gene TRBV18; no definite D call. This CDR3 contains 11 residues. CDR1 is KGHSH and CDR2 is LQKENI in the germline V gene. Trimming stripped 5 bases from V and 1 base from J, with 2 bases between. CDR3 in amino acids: CASSTQETQYF. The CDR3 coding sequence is TGTGCCAGCTCAACCCAAGAGACCCAGTACTTC.

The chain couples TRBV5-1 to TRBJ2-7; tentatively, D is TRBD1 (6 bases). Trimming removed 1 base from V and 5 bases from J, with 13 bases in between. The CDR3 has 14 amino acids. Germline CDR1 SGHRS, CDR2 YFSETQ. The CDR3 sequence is CASSLYTGKDEQYF. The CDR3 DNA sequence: TGCGCCAGCAGCTTGTATACAGGGAAAGACGAGCAGTACTTC.

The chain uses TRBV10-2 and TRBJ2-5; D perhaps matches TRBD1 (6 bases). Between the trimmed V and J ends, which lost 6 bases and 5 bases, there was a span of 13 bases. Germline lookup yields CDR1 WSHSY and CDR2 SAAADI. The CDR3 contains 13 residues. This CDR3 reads CASSNRATETQYF. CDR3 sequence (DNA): TGCGCCAGCAGCAACAGGGCTACGGAGACCCAGTACTTC.

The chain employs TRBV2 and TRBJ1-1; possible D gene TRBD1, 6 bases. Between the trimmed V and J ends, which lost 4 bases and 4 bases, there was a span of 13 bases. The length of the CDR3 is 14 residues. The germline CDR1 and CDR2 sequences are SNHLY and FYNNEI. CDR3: CASSAITGRTEAFF. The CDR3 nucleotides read TGTGCCAGCAGTGCCATTACAGGGCGCACTGAAGCTTTCTTT.

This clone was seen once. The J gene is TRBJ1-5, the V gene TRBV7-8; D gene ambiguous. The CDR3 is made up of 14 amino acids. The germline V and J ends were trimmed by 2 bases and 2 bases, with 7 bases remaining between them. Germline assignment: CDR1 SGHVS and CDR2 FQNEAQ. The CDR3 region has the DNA TGTGCCAGCAGCTTAATAGGCCGCAATCAGCCCCAGCATTTT. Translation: CASSLIGRNQPQHF. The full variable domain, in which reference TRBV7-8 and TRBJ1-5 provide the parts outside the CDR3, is GAGVSQSPRYKVAKRGQDVALRCDPISGHVSLFWYQQALGQGPEFLTYFQNEAQLDKSGLPSDRFFAERPEGSVSTLKIQRTQQEDSAVYLCASSLIGRNQPQHFGDGTRLSIL.

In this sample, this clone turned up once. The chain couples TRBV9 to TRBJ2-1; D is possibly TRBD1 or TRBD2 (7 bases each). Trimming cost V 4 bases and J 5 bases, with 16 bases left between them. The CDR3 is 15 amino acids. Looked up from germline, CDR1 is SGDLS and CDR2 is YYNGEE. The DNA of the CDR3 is TGTGCCAGCAGCCCCCAGGGGGGGGCCCACAATGAGCAGTTCTTC. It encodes CASSPQGGAHNEQFF. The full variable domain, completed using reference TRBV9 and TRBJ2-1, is DSGVTQTPKHLITATGQRVTLRCSPRSGDLSVYWYQQSLDQGLQFLIQYYNGEERAKGNILERFSAQQFPDLHSELNLSSLELGDSALYFCASSPQGGAHNEQFFGPGTRLTVL.

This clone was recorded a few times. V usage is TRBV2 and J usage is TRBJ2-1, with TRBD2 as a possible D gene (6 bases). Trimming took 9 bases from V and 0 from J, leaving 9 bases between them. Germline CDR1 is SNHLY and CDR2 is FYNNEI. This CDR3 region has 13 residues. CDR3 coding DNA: TGTGCCAGTGGACTAAACTCCTACAATGAGCAGTTCTTC. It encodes CASGLNSYNEQFF.

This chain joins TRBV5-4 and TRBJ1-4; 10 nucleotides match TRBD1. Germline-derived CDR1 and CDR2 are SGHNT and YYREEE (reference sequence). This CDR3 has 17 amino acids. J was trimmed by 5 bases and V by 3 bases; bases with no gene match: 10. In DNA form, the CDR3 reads TGTGCCAGCAGCTCCCGGGACAGGGGACTTTTGAATGAAAAACTGTTTTTT. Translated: CASSSRDRGLLNEKLFF.

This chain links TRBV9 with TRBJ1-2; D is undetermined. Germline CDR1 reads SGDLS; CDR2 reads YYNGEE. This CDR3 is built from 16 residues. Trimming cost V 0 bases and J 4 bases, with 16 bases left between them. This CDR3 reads CASSVEGRTFSYGYTF. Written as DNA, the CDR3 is TGTGCCAGCAGCGTAGAGGGTAGGACTTTCTCCTATGGCTACACCTTC.

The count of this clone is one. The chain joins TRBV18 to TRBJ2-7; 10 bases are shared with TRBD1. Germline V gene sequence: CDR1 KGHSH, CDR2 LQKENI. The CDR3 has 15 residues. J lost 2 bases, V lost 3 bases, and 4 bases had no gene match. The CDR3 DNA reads TGTGCCAGCTCACCGGGGGGACAGGGGACCTACGAGCAGTACTTC. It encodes CASSPGGQGTYEQYF.

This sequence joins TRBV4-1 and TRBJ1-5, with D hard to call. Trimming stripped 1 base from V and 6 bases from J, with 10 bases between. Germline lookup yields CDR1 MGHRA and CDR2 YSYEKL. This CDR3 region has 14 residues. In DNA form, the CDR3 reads TGCGCCAGCAGCCAAGTAAAAGGGATTCAGCCCCAGCATTTT. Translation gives CASSQVKGIQPQHF.

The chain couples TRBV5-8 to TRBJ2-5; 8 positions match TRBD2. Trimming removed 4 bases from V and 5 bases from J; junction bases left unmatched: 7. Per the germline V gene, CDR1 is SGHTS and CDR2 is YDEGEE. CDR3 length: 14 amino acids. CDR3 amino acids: CASSLAGGGETQYF. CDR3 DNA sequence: TGTGCCAGCAGCCTGGCGGGGGGCGGGGAGACCCAGTACTTC.

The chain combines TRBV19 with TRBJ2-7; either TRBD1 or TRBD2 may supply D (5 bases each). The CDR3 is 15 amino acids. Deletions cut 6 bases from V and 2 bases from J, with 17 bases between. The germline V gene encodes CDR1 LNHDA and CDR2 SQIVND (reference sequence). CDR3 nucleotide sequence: TGTGCCAGTAGCCCAGAGGGGTCCCCTACCTACGAGCAGTACTTC. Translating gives CASSPEGSPTYEQYF.

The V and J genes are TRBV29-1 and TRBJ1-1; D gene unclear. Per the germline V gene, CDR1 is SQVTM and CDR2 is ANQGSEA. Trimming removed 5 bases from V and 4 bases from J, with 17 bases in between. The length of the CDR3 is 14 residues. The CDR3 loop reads CSVLLTLPGTEAFF. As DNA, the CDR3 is TGCAGCGTTCTGCTGACGCTCCCGGGCACTGAAGCTTTCTTT.

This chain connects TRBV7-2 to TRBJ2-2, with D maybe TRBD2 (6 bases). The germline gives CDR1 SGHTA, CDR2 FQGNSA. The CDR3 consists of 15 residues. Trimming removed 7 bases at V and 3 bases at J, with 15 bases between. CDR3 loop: CASTLRGGDTGELFF. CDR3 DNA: TGTGCCAGCACCCTGCGCGGAGGGGACACCGGGGAGCTGTTTTTT.

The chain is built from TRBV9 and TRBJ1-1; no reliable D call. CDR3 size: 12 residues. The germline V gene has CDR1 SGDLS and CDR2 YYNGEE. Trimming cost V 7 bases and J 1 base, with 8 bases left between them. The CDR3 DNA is TGTGCCAGCCCCCCCGGGAACACTGAAGCTTTCTTT. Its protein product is CASPPGNTEAFF.

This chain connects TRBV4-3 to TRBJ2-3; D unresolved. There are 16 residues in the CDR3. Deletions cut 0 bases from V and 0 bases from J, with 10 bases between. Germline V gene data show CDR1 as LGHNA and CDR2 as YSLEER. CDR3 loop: CASSQELSSSTDTQYF. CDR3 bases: TGCGCCAGCAGCCAAGAACTCTCATCTAGCACAGATACGCAGTATTTT.

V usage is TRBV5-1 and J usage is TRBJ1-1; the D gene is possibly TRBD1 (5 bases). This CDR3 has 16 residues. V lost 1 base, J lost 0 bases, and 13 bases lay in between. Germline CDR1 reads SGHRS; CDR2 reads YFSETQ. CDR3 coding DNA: TGCGCCAGCAGCTTGTTGCAGGGTCCGATGAACACTGAAGCTTTCTTT. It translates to CASSLLQGPMNTEAFF.

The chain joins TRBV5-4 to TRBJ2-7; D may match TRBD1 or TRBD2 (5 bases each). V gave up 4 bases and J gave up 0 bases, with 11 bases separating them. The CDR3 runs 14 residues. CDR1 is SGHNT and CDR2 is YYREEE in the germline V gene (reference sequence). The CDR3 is CASSRDPSSYEQYF. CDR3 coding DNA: TGTGCCAGCAGCAGGGACCCGAGCTCCTACGAGCAGTACTTC.

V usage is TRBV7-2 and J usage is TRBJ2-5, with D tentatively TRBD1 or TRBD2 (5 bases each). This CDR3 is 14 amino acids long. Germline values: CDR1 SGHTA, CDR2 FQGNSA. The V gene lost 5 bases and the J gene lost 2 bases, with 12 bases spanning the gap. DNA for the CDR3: TGTGCCAGCAGCCGTGGGACGGGACAAGAGACCCAGTACTTC. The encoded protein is CASSRGTGQETQYF.

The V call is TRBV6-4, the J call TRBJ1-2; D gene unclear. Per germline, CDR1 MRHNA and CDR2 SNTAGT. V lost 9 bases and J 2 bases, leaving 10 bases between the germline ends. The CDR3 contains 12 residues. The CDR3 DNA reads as TGTGCCAGTAGAGGAGGAAACTATGGCTACACCTTC. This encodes CASRGGNYGYTF.

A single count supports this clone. The CDR3 loop reads CASKGGSQETQYF. CDR3 DNA: TGTGCCAGCAAGGGGGGCTCCCAAGAGACCCAGTACTTC. The V call is TRBV7-2, the J call TRBJ2-5; D is perhaps TRBD1 or TRBD2 (6 bases each). CDR3 size: 13 residues. V lost 7 bases, J lost 1 base, and 10 bases lay in between. Germline loops: CDR1 SGHTA, CDR2 FQGNSA.

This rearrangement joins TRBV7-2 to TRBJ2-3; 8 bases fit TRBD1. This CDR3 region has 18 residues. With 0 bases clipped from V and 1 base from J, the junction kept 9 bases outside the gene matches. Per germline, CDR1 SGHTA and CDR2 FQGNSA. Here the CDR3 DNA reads TGTGCCAGCAGCTTAGCCAAACAGGGGGTTGGAGGCACAGATACGCAGTATTTT. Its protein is CASSLAKQGVGGTDTQYF.

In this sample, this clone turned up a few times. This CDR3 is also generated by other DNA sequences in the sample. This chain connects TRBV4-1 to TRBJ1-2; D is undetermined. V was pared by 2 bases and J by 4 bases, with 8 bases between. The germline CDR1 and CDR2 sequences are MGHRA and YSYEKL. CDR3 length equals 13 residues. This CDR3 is CASSQTGSYGYTF. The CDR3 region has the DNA TGCGCCAGCAGCCAAACGGGCAGCTATGGCTACACCTTC.

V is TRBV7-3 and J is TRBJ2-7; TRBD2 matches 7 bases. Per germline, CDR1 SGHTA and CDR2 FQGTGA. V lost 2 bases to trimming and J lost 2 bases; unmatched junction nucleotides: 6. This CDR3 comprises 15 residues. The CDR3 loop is CASSLRGDHTYEQYF. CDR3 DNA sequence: TGTGCCAGCAGCTTACGGGGGGACCATACCTACGAGCAGTACTTC. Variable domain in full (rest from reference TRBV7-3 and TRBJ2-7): GAGVSQTPSNKVTEKGKYVELRCDPISGHTALYWYRQSLGQGPEFLIYFQGTGAADDSGLPNDRFFAVRPEGSVSTLKIQRTERGDSAVYLCASSLRGDHTYEQYFGPGTRLTVT.

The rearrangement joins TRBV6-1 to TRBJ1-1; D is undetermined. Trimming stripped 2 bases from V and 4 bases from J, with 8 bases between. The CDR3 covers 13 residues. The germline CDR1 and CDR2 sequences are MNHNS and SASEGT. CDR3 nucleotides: TGTGCCAGCAGTGAAAATTACCGCACTGAAGCTTTCTTT. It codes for CASSENYRTEAFF.

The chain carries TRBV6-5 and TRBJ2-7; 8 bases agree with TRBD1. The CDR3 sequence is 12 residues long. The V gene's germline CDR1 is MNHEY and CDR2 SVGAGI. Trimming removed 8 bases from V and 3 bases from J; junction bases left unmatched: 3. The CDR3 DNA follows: TGTGCCAGCCGGGACAGGCTCTACGAGCAGTACTTC. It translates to CASRDRLYEQYF.

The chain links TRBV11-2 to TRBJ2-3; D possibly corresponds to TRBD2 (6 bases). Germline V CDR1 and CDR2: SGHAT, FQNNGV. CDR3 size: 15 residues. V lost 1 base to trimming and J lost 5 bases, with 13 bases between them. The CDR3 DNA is TGTGCCAGCAGCTTAGGTAATGTGCGGGGAGATACGCAGTATTTT. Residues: CASSLGNVRGDTQYF.